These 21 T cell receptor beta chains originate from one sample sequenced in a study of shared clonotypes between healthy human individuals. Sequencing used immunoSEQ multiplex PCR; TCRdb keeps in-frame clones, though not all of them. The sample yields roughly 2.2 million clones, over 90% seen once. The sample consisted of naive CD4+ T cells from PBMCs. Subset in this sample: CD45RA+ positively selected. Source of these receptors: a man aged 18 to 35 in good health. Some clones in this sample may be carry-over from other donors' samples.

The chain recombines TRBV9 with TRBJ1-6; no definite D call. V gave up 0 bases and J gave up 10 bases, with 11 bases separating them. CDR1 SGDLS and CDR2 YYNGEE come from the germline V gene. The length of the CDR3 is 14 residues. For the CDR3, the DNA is TGTGCCAGCAGCGTAGGAGGCGTGGGCTCACCCCTCCACTTT. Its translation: CASSVGGVGSPLHF. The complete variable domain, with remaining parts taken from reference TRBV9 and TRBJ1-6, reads DSGVTQTPKHLITATGQRVTLRCSPRSGDLSVYWYQQSLDQGLQFLIQYYNGEERAKGNILERFSAQQFPDLHSELNLSSLELGDSALYFCASSVGGVGSPLHFGNGTRLTVT.

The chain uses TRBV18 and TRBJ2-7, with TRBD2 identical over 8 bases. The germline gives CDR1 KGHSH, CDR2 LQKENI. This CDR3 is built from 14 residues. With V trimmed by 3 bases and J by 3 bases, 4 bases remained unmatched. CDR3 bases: TGTGCCAGCTCACCGAGTAGCGGGAACTACGAGCAGTACTTC. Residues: CASSPSSGNYEQYF.

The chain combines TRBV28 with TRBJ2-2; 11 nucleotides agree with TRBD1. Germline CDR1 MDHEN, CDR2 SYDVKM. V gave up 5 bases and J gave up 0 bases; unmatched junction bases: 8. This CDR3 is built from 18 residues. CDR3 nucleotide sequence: TGTGCCAGCAGTCCCTGGACAGGGGGCTCTTCGAACACCGGGGAGCTGTTTTTT. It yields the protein CASSPWTGGSSNTGELFF.

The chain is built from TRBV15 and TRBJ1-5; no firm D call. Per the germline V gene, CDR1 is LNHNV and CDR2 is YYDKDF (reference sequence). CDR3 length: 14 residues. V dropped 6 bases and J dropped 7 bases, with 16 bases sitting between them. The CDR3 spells CATSRVLGSQPQHF. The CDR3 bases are TGTGCCACCAGTCGTGTGTTGGGGTCGCAGCCCCAGCATTTT.

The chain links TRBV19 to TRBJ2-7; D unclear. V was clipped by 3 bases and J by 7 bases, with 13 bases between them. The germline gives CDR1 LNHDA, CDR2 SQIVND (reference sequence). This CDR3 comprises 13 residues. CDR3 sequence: CASSIGLGEEQYF. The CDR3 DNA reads TGTGCCAGTAGTATTGGGCTCGGCGAAGAGCAGTACTTC.

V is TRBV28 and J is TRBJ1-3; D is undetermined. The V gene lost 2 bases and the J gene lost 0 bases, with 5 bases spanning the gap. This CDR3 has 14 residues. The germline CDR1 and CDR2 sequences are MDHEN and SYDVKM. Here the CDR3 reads CASSLPNSGNTIYF. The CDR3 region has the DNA TGTGCCAGCAGTTTACCCAACTCTGGAAACACCATATATTTT.

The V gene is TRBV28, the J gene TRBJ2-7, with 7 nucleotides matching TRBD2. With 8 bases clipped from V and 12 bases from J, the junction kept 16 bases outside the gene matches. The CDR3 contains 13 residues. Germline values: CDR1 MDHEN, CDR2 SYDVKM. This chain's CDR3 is CASLSGGRMPPYF. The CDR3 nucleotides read TGTGCCAGCCTCTCTGGCGGGAGAATGCCCCCGTACTTC. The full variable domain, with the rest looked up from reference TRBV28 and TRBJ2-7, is DVKVTQSSRYLVKRTGEKVFLECVQDMDHENMFWYRQDPGLGLRLIYFSYDVKMKEKGDIPEGYSVSREKKERFSLILESASTNQTSMYLCASLSGGRMPPYFGPGTRLTVT.

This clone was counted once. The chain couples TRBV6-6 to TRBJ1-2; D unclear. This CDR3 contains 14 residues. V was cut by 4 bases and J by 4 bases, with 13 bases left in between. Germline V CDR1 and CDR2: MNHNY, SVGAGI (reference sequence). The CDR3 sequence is CASSFARTVYGYTF. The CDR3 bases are TGTGCCAGCAGTTTCGCCCGGACGGTCTATGGCTACACCTTC.

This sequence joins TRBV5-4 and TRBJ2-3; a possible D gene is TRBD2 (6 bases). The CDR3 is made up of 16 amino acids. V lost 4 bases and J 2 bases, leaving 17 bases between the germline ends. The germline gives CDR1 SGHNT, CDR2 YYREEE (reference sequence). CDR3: CASSQSGALYTDTQYF. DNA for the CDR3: TGTGCCAGCAGCCAATCGGGAGCGCTGTACACAGATACGCAGTATTTT.

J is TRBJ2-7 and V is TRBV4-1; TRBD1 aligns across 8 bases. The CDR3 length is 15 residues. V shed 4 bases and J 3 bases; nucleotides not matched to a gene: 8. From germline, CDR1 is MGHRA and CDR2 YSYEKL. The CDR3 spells CASSLTAGGGYEQYF. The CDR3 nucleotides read TGCGCCAGCAGCCTCACGGCAGGGGGCGGCTACGAGCAGTACTTC.

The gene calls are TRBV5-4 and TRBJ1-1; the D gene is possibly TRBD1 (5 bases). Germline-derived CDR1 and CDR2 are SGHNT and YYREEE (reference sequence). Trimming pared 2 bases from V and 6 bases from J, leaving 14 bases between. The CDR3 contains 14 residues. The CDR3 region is CASSFKARGPEAFF. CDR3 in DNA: TGTGCCAGCAGCTTTAAAGCTCGGGGCCCTGAAGCTTTCTTT.

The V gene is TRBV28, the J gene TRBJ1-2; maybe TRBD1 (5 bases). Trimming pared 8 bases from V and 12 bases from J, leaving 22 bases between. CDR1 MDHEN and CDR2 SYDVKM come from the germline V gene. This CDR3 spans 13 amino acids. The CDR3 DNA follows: TGTGCCAGCTCAACCTCGGGGGGGAATCTCCACACCTTC. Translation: CASSTSGGNLHTF.

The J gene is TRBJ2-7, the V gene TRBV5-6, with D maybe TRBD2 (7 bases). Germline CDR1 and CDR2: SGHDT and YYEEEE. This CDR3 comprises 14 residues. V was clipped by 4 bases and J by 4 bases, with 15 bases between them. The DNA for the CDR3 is TGTGCCAGCAGCCAAGGGAGGGGGGTTTACGAGCAGTACTTC. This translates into CASSQGRGVYEQYF. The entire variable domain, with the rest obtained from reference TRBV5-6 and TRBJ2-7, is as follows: DAGVTQSPTHLIKTRGQQVTLRCSPKSGHDTVSWYQQALGQGPQFIFQYYEEEERQRGNFPDRFSGHQFPNYSSELNVNALLLGDSALYLCASSQGRGVYEQYFGPGTRLTVT.

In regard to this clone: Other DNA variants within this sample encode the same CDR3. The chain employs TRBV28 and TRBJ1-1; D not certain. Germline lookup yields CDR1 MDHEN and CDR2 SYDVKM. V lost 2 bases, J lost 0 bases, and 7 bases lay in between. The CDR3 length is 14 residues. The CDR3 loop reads CASSLPPMNTEAFF. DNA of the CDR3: TGTGCCAGCAGTTTACCACCGATGAACACTGAAGCTTTCTTT.

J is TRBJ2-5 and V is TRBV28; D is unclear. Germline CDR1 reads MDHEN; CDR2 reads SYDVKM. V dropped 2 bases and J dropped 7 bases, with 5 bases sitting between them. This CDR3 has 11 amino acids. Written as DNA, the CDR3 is TGTGCCAGCAGTTTAGTCGGGACCCAGTACTTC. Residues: CASSLVGTQYF.

CDR3 residues: CASSSRGGPGANVLTF. The CDR3 nucleotides read TGCGCCAGCAGCTCGAGAGGGGGCCCTGGGGCCAACGTCCTGACTTTC. This chain connects TRBV5-1 to TRBJ2-6, with 7 bases identical to TRBD1. The germline V gene encodes CDR1 SGHRS and CDR2 YFSETQ. The CDR3 covers 16 residues. With V trimmed by 3 bases and J by 2 bases, 5 bases remained unmatched.

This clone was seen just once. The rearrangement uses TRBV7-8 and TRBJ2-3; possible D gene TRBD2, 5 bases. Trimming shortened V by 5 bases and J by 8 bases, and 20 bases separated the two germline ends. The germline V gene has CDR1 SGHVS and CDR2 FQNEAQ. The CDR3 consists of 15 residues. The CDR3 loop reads CASSVLGQAGFTQYF. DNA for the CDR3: TGTGCCAGCAGCGTCCTCGGGCAGGCGGGTTTTACGCAGTATTTT.

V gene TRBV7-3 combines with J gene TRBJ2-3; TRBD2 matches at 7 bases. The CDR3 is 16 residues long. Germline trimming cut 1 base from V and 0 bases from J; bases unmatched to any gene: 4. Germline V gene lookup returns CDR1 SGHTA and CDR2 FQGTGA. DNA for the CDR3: TGTGCCAGCAGCTTAAGCCTAGCGGATAGCACAGATACGCAGTATTTT. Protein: CASSLSLADSTDTQYF.

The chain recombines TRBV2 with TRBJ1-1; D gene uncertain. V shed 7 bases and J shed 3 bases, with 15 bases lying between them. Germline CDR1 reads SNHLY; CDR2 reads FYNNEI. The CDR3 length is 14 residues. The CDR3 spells CASIPWDRYTEAFF. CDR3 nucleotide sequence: TGTGCCAGCATTCCCTGGGATAGGTACACTGAAGCTTTCTTT.

Here the CDR3 reads CASSALGGSTDTQYF. DNA for the CDR3: TGTGCCAGCAGCGCCCTCGGTGGTAGCACAGATACGCAGTATTTT. The chain couples TRBV5-6 to TRBJ2-3, with no clear D. Trimming removed 4 bases at V and 0 bases at J, with 12 bases between. Germline CDR1 and CDR2: SGHDT and YYEEEE. This CDR3 is 15 amino acids long.

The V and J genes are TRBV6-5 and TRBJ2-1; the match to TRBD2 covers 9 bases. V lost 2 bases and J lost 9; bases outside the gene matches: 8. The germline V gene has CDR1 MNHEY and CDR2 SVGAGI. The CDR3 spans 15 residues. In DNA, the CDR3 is TGTGCCAGCAGTTACAGGCCTAGCGGGATTGGTGAGCAGTTCTTC. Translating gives CASSYRPSGIGEQFF.